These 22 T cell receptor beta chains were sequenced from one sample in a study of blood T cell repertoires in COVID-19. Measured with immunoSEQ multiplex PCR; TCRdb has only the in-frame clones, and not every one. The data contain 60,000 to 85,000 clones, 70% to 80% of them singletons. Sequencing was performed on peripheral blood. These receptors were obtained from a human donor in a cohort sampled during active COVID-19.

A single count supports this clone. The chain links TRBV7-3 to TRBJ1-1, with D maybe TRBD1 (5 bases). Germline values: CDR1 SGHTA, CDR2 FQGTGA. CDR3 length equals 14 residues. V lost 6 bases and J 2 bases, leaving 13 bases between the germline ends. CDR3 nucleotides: TGTGCCAGCAGGTGGACAAATCAAAACACTGAAGCTTTCTTT. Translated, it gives CASRWTNQNTEAFF.

CDR3 residues: CASSPWTAPTNEKLFF. Here the CDR3 DNA reads TGTGCCAGCAGCCCATGGACAGCCCCGACTAATGAAAAACTGTTTTTT. The V gene is TRBV9, the J gene TRBJ1-4; a possible D gene is TRBD1 (6 bases). In germline, CDR1 is SGDLS, CDR2 YYNGEE. The V gene lost 4 bases and the J gene lost 2 bases, with 15 bases spanning the gap. This CDR3 region has 16 residues.

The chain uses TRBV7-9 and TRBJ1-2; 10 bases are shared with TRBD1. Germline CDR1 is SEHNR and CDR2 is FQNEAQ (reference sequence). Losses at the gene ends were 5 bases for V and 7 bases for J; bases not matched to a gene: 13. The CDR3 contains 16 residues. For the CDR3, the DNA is TGTGCCAGCAGCCCCTTTGGACAGGGGGTAATCTCTGGCTACACCTTC. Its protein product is CASSPFGQGVISGYTF.

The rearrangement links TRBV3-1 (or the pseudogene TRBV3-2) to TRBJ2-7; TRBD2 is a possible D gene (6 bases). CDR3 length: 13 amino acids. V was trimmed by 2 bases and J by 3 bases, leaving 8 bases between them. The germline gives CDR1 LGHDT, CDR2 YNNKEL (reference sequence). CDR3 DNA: TGTGCCAGCAGCCAAAGGGGAGGCTACGAGCAGTACGTC. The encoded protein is CASSQRGGYEQYV.

The CDR3 DNA sequence: TGTGCCAGCAGCTTCTTTGGGCTGAACACTGAAGCTTTCTTT. Its translation: CASSFFGLNTEAFF. This chain joins TRBV7-9 and TRBJ1-1; D uncertain. The CDR3 consists of 14 residues. Between the trimmed V and J ends, which lost 3 bases and 0 bases, there was a span of 8 bases. Germline V gene sequence: CDR1 SEHNR, CDR2 FQNEAQ (reference sequence).

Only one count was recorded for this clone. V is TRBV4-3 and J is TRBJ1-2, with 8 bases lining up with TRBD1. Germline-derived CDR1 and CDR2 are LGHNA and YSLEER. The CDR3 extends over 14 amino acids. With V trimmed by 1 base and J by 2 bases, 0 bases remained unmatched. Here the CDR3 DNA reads TGCGCCAGCAGCCAAGGGACAGGGAACTATGGCTACACCTTC. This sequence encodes CASSQGTGNYGYTF.

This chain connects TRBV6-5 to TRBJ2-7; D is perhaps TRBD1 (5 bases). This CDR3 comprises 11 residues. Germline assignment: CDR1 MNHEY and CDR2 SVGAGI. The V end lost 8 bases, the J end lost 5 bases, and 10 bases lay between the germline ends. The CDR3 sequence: CASQGLDEQYF. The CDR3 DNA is TGTGCCAGCCAGGGCCTCGACGAGCAGTACTTC.

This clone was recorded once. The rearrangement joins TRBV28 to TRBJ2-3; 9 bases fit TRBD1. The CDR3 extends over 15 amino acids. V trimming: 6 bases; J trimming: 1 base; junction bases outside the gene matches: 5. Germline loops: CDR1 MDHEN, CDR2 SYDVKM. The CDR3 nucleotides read TGTGCCAGCAGCTCGAGGGACAGGGGCACAGATACGCAGTATTTT. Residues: CASSSRDRGTDTQYF.

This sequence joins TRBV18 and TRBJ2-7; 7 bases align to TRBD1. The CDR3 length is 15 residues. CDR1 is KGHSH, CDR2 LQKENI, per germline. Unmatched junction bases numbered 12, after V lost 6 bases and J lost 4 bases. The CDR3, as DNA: TGTGCCAGCTCCCAGGCAGGGGGTAGGGGATACGAGCAGTACGTC. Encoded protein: CASSQAGGRGYEQYV.

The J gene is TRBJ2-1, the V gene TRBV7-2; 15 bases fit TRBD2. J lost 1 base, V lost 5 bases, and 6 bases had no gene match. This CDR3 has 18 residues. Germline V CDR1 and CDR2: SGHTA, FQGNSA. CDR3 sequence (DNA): TGTGCCAGCAGCCTTAGGACTAGCGGGGGGGAATCCTACAATGAGCAGTTCTTC. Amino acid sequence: CASSLRTSGGESYNEQFF.

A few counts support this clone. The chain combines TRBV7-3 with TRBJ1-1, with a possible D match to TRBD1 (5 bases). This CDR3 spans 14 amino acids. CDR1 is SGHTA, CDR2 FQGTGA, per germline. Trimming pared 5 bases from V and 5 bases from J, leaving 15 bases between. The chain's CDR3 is CASSPRAGQTEAFF. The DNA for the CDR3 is TGTGCCAGCAGCCCCCGGGCAGGGCAAACTGAAGCTTTCTTT.

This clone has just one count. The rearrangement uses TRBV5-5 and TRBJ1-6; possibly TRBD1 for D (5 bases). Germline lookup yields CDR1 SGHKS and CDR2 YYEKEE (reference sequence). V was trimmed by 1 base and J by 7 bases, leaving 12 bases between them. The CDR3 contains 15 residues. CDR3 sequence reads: CASSLTPGGNSPLHF. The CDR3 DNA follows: TGTGCCAGCAGCTTGACACCCGGGGGGAATTCACCCCTCCACTTT.

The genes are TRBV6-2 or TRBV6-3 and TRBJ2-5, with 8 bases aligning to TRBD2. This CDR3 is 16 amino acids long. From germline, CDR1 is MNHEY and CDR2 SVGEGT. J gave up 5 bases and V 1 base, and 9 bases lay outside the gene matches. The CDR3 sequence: CASSYLSGGPGETQYF. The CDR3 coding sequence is TGTGCCAGCAGTTACTTAAGCGGGGGACCCGGCGAGACCCAGTACTTC.

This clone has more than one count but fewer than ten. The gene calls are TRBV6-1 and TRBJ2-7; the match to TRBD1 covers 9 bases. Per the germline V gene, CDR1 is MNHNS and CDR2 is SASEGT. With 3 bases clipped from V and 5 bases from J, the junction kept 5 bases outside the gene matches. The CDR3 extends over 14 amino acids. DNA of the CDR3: TGTGCCAGCAGTGACGGGACAGGGCCCAACGAGCAGTACTTC. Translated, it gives CASSDGTGPNEQYF.

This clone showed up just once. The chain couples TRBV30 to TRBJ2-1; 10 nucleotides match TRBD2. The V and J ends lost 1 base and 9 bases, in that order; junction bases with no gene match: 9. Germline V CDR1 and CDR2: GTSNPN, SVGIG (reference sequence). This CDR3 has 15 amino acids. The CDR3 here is CAWSGLAGVGGEQFF. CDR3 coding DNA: TGTGCCTGGAGTGGGCTAGCGGGAGTCGGTGGTGAGCAGTTCTTC.

CDR3 in DNA: TGTGCCAGCAGTTGGGACAGCGAAGAGACCCAGTACTTC. Translating gives CASSWDSEETQYF. The genes are TRBV27 and TRBJ2-5; 7 positions match TRBD1. With 4 bases clipped from V and 3 bases from J, the junction kept 2 bases outside the gene matches. Looked up from germline, CDR1 is MNHEY and CDR2 is SMNVEV (reference sequence). This CDR3 is 13 amino acids long.

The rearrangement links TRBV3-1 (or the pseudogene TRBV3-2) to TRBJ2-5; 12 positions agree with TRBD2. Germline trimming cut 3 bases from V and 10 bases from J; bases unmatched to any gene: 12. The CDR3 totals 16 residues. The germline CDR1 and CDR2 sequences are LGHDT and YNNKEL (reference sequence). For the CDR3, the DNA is TGTGCCAGCAGCCAGTATCTAGCGGGAGGGCCTTTGCACCAGTACTTC. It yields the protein CASSQYLAGGPLHQYF.

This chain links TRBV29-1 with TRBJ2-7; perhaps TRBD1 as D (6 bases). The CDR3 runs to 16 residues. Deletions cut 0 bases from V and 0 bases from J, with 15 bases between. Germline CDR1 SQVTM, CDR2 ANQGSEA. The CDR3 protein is CSVEDLPARGSYEQYV. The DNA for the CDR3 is TGCAGCGTTGAAGATCTCCCCGCCAGGGGCTCCTACGAGCAGTACGTC.

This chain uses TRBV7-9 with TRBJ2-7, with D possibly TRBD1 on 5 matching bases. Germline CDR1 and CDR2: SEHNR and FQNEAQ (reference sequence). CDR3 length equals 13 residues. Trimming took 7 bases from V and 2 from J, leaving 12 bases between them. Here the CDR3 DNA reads TGTGCCAGCAAGCAGGGTTCCACCTACGAGCAGTACTTC. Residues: CASKQGSTYEQYF.

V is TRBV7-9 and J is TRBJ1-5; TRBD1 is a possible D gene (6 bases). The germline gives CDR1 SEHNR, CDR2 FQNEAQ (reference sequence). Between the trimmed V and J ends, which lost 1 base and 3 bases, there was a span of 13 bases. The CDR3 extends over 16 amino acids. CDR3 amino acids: CASSLGGGHHNQPQHF. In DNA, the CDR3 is TGTGCCAGCAGCTTAGGAGGGGGACACCACAATCAGCCCCAGCATTTT.

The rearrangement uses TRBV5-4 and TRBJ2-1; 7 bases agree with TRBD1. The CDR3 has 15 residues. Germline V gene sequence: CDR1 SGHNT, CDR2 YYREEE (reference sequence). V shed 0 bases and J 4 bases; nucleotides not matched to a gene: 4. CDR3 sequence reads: CASSLDRGEYNEQFF. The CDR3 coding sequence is TGTGCCAGCAGCTTGGACAGGGGCGAATACAATGAGCAGTTCTTC. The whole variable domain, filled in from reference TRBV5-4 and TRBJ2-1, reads ETGVTQSPTHLIKTRGQQVTLRCSSQSGHNTVSWYQQALGQGPQFIFQYYREEENGRGNFPPRFSGLQFPNYSSELNVNALELDDSALYLCASSLDRGEYNEQFFGPGTRLTVL.

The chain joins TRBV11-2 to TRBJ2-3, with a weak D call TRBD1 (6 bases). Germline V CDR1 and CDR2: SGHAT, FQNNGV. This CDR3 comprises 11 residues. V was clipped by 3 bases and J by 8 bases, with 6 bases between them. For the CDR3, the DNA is TGTGCCAGCAGCTTGGGGGCTACGCAGTATTTT. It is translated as CASSLGATQYF.